Listed here is a single TCR beta chain. What this receptor recognizes is not known. Qualities for individual bases were not recorded, and no much larger clone is one base off. Trimming accounts for 3 bases at V and 1 base at J, while the number of junction bases matched to no gene is 8. Looking up the germline V gene yields CDR1 MGHDK and CDR2 SYGVNS. The CDR3, cysteine through phenylalanine, is 16 amino acids long. Just the 48-base CDR3 DNA is kept, in frame starting at base 1. This entry is derived from a study of OX40 agonist ivuxolimab in advanced cancers. For the study in its entirety: Ivuxolimab, which targeted the costimulatory receptor OX40 (CD134), was an agonistic, fully human IgG2 monoclonal antibody. Intravenous ivuxolimab was administered to patients every 2 weeks at six dose levels: 0.01, 0.1, 0.3, 1.5, 3 and 10 mg/kg. Of the 50 or so patients in dose escalation, some 19 had hepatocellular carcinoma, some 15 had melanoma, 9 had renal cell carcinoma and 9 had head and neck cancer. A male proportion of 75% to 85% and a mean age of approximately 62 years, ranging from 23 to 79, were recorded for the dose-escalation cohort. Patients were allowed to have had prior anti-PD-1, anti-PD-L1 or anti-CTLA-4 therapy, and approximately 39% of the dose-escalation patients had been treated with checkpoint inhibitors. Three dose-escalation patients achieved partial responses, one with hepatocellular carcinoma and two with cutaneous melanoma. The point of sequencing TCRbeta in the periphery was to test whether ivuxolimab changed TCR sequence diversity and drove clonal T-cell expansion. The paper reports the monotherapy dose-escalation portion (N = 52 patients) of the phase I ivuxolimab trial.

Genomic DNA was isolated from the sorted cells so that the TCRbeta CDR3 region could be sequenced. TCRbeta CDR3 regions were sequenced using the immunoSEQ Assay. Drawn from immuneACCESS, this table holds only the in-frame rearrangements with V and J called that TCRdb kept. Clones are partly lost; checked studies trace under half to an unresolved V gene and leave the rest unexplained. The sample table holds 45,000 to 75,000 clones, of which 82% were seen once. The ten largest account for about 1.5% of the sample. Patients with autoimmune disease history or receiving systemic immunosuppression were excluded from the trial. Peripheral blood for TCR sequencing was collected from all dose cohorts at baseline, on cycle 4 day 1, and on cycle 7 day 1. Samples were obtained from an open-label, multicenter, first-in-human phase I dose-escalation trial of ivuxolimab. Adults with locally advanced or metastatic head and neck squamous cell, hepatocellular, melanoma or renal cell carcinoma were enrolled in the trial. Before TCR sequencing, CD4+ T cells and CD8+ T cells were sorted from peripheral blood as separate populations.

What the study reported, not specific to this receptor: Low levels of normalized T-cell clonal expansion were also seen in some patients who did not respond. On average, CD8+ T cells showed more expanded clones than CD4+ T cells after ivuxolimab. In the 0.1-3.0 mg/kg groups, partial responders had among the lowest normalized peripheral clonal expansion, particularly in CD8+ T cells. At doses from 0.1 to 3.0 mg/kg, clonal expansion was seen in both CD4+ and CD8+ blood T cells between baseline and week 6. The antigen specificity of the clonally expanded peripheral T cells was not determined.

The sequence derives from an adult with an advanced solid tumor such as melanoma, head and neck, liver or kidney cancer. The chain is assembled from TRBV25-1 and TRBJ2-5, with TRBD1 matching 7 junction bases. This material consisted of CD4+ or CD8+ T cells sorted from blood, taken in a trial of the OX40 agonist ivuxolimab. For the CDR3, the sequence is CASSDRRGLGQETQYF. The sequence in DNA is TGTGCCAGCAGTGATCGCAGGGGGTTGGGCCAAGAGACCCAGTACTTC. This CDR3, with the reference TRBV25-1 and TRBJ2-5 proteins standing in past its ends, gives the full variable domain EADIYQTPRYLVIGTGKKITLECSQTMGHDKMYWYQQDPGMELHLIHYSYGVNSTEKGDLSSESTVSRIRTEHFPLTLESARPSHTSQYLCASSDRRGLGQETQYFGPGTRLLVL.